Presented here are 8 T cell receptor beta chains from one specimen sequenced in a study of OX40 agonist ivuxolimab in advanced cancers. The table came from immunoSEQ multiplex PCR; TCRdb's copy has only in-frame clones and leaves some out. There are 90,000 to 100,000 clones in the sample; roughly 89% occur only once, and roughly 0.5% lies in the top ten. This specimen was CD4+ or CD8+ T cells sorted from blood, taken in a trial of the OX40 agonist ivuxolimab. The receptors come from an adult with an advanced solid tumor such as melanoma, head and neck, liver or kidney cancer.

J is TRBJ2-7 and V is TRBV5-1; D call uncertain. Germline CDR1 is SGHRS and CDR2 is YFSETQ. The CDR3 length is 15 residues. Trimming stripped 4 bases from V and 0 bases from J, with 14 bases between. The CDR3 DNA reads TGCGCCAGCAGCCCTAGGGCGGAGAGCTCCTACGAGCAGTACTTC. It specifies CASSPRAESSYEQYF. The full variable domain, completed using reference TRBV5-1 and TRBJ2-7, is KAGVTQTPRYLIKTRGQQVTLSCSPISGHRSVSWYQQTPGQGLQFLFEYFSETQRNKGNFPGRFSGRQFSNSRSEMNVSTLELGDSALYLCASSPRAESSYEQYFGPGTRLTVT.

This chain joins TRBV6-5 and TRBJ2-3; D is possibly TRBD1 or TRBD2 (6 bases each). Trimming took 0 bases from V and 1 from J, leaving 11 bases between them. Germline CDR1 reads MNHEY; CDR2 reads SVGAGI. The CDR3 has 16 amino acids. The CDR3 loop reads CASSYSVGGGTDTQYF. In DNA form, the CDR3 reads TGTGCCAGCAGTTACTCGGTGGGGGGCGGCACAGATACGCAGTATTTT.

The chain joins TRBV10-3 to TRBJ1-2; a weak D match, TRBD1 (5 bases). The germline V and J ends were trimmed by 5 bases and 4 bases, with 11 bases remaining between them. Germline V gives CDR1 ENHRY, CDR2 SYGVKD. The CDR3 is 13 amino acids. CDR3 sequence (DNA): TGTGCCATCAGTTATGACAGCGTCTATGGCTACACCTTC. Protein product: CAISYDSVYGYTF.

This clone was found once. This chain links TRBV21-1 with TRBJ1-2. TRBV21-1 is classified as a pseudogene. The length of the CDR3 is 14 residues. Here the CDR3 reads CASSKEEGGGGYTF. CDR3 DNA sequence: TGTGCCAGCAGCAAAGAGGAGGGAGGAGGTGGCTACACCTTC.

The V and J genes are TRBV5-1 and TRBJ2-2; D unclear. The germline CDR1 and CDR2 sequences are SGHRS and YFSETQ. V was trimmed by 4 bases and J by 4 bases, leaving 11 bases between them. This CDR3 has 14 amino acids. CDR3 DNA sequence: TGCGCCAGCAGCATCGTACCCCCCACCGGGGAGCTGTTTTTT. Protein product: CASSIVPPTGELFF.

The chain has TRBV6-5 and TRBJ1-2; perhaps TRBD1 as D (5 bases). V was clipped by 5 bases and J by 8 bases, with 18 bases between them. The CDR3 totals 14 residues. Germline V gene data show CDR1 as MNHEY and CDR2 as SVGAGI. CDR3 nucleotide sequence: TGTGCCAGCAGTGAAGGTCAAACAGGTCGGGGCTACACCTTC. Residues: CASSEGQTGRGYTF.

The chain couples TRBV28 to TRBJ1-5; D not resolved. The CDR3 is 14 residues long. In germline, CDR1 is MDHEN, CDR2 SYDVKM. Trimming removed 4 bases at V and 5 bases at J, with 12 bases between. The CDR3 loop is CASSSGEGYQPQHF. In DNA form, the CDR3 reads TGTGCCAGCAGTTCAGGAGAGGGCTATCAGCCCCAGCATTTT.

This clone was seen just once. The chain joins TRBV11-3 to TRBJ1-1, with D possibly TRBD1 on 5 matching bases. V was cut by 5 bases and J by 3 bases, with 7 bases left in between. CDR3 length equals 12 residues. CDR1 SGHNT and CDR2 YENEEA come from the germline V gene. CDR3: CASSGRDTEAFF. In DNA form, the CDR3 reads TGTGCCAGCAGCGGCAGGGACACTGAAGCTTTCTTT.